The sequence of this TCR beta chain was determined in a study of CD4 T cells in relation to SARS-CoV-2 and coronaviruses. Study details: TCR beta CDR3s were sequenced after approximately nine-day antigen culture of PBMCs.

Findings of the study overall: Samples before the pandemic and after infection were not matched within any donor. This crossreactivity analysis covered spike protein alone, no other viral proteins.

V was pared by 0 bases and J by 2 bases, with 8 bases between. There are 14 residues in the CDR3. Germline V gene sequence: CDR1 SGDLS, CDR2 YYNGEE. Unexposed donor CD4+ T cells date from about 2011-2018, before the COVID-19 pandemic. Isolation of CD4+ T cells took place after around eleven days in culture. Sequenced by immunoSEQ multiplex PCR; TCRdb stores in-frame clones only, minus some. This sample carries about 29,000 clones, roughly three quarters of them seen once, and the ten largest clones take approximately 16%. Comment on this clone: Its antigen remains unidentified.

This chain uses TRBV9 with TRBJ2-5, with a weak D call TRBD1 (6 bases). The receptor's source is a human donor in good health. The sample consisted of CD4+ T cells from PBMCs, cultured in vitro. CDR3 amino acids: CASSVAQGQETQYF. The CDR3 region has the DNA TGTGCCAGCAGCGTAGCACAGGGACAAGAGACCCAGTACTTC.